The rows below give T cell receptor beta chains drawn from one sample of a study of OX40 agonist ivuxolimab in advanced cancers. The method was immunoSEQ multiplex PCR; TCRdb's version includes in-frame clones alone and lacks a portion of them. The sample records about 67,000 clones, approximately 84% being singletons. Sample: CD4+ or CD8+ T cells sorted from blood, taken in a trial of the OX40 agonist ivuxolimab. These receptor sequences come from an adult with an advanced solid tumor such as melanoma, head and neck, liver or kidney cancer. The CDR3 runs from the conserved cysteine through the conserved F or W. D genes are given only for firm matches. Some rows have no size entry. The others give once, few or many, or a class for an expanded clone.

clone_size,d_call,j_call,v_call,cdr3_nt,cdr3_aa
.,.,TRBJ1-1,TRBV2,TGTGCCAGCAGGCAGGGCCCATTAAACACTGAAGCTTTCTTT,CASRQGPLNTEAFF
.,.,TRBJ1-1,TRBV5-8,TGTGCCAGCAGCTGGACGGACACAATGAACACTGAAGCTTTCTTT,CASSWTDTMNTEAFF
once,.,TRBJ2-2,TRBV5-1,TGCGCCAGCAGCAAGGGCCTAACCCACCCTGAAGCCGGGGAGCTGTTTTTT,CASSKGLTHPEAGELFF
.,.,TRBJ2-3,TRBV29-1,TGCAGCGTGGCGGCCAGGGTTCCCCCAGATACGCAGTATTTT,CSVAARVPPDTQYF
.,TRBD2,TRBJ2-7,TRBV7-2,TGTGCCAGCAGCTTAGTGGTAGCGGGAGGTTACGAGCAGTACTTC,CASSLVVAGGYEQYF
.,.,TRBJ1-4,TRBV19,TGTGCCAGTAGTTGGGCTAATGAAAAACTGTTTTTT,CASSWANEKLFF
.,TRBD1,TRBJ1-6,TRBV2,TGTGCCAGCGGAGTCCCTCCGGGACAGGGACGTAATTCACCCCTCCACTTT,CASGVPPGQGRNSPLHF
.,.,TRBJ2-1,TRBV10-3,TGTGCCATCAGTGGCGAGGTGGGACTCGCGGGCTACAATGAGCAGTTCTTC,CAISGEVGLAGYNEQFF
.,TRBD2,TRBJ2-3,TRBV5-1,TGCGCCAGCAGCATGCTTAGCGGGAGGTCCAGCACAGATACGCAGTATTTT,CASSMLSGRSSTDTQYF
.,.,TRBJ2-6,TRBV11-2,TGTGCCAGCAGGTCCCCCGTGTCCGGGGCCAACGTCCTGACTTTC,CASRSPVSGANVLTF
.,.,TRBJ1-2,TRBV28,TGTGCCAGCAGTGTCGGGGGGGGAGAAGGCTACACCTTC,CASSVGGGEGYTF
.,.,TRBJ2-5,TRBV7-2,TGTGCCAGCAGCTTAGCCCAAGGGGAGACCCAGTACTTC,CASSLAQGETQYF
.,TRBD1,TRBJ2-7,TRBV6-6,TGTGCCAGCAGCAGGGACAGAGCCTCCTACGAGCAGTACTTC,CASSRDRASYEQYF
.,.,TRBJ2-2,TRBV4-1,TGCGCCAGCAGCCAAGTGCCGGGGTTCACGGCCGGGGAGCTGTTTTTT,CASSQVPGFTAGELFF
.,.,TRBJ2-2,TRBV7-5,TGTGTCAGAAGCTTAGAGGACCGAGCGGGGATCCCCTCAGGGGAGCTGTTTTTT,CVRSLEDRAGIPSGELFF
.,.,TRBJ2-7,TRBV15,TGTGCCACCAGCAGTCTAGCCTCCTACGAGCAGTACTTC,CATSSLASYEQYF
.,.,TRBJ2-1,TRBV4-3,TGCGCCAGCAGCACGAGCACAGGGAATGAGCAGTTCTTC,CASSTSTGNEQFF
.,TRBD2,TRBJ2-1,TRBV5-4,TGTGCCAGCAACCCGCTAGGCCTAGCGGGGGTCAATGAGCAGTTCTTC,CASNPLGLAGVNEQFF
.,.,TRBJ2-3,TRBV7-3,TGTGCCAGCAGCTTAGACTTGAGCACAGATACGCAGTATTTT,CASSLDLSTDTQYF
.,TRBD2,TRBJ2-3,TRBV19,TGTGCCAGTGGGGCGACTAGCGGGCCCCTTCGTAGGCAGTATTTT,CASGATSGPLRRQYF
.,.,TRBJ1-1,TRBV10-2,TGCGCCAGCAGTGAGTCGTGGGGGAACACTGAAGCTTTCTTT,CASSESWGNTEAFF
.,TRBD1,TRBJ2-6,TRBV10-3,TGTGCCGTCGGGACAGGGGAAAGCTCTGGGGCCAACGTCCTGACTTTC,CAVGTGESSGANVLTF
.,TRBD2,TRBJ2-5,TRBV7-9,TGTGCCAGCAGCTTTAGCGGGGGGGAGACCCAGTACTTC,CASSFSGGETQYF
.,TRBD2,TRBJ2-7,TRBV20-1,TGCAGTGCCGCCCGGGAGGAACAGTACTTC,CSAAREEQYF
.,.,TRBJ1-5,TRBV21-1,TGTGCCAGCAGCAAAGGTTGCCCCAATCAGCCCCAGCATTTT,CASSKGCPNQPQHF
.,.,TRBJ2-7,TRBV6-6,TGTGCCAGCAGTCGGAACACCCTATACGAGCAGTACTTC,CASSRNTLYEQYF
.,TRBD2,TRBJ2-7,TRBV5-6,TGTGCCAGCAGCCAAACCGGGACTAGAGACAACGAGCAGTACTTC,CASSQTGTRDNEQYF
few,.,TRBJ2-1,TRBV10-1,TGCGCCAGCAGTGAGGGAGCCCGGCCTTCCTACAATGAGCAGTTCTTC,CASSEGARPSYNEQFF
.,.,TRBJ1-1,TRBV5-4,TGTGCCAGCAGCCCCGAACGGCGGGGGGGCACTGAAGCTTTCTTT,CASSPERRGGTEAFF
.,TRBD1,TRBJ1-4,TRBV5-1,TGCGCCAGCAGCCTATACTCCGGGACAGGGGATGAAAAACTGTTTTTT,CASSLYSGTGDEKLFF
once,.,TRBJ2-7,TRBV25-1,TGTGCCAGTTCGGACAGTACGTACGAGCAGTACTTC,CASSDSTYEQYF